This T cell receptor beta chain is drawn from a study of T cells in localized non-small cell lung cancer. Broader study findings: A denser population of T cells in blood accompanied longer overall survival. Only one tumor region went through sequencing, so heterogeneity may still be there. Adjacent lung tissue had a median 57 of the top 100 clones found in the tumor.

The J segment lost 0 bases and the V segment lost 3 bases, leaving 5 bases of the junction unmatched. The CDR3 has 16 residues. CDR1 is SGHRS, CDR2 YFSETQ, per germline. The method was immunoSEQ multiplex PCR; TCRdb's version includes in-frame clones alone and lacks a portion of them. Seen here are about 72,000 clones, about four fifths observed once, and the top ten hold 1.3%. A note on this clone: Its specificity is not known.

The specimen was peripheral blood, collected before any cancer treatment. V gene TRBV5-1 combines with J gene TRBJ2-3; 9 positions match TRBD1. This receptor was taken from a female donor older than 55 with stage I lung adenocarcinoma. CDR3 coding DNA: TGCGCCAGCAGCTCACAGGGGGCCTCTAGCACAGATACGCAGTATTTT. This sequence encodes CASSSQGASSTDTQYF.